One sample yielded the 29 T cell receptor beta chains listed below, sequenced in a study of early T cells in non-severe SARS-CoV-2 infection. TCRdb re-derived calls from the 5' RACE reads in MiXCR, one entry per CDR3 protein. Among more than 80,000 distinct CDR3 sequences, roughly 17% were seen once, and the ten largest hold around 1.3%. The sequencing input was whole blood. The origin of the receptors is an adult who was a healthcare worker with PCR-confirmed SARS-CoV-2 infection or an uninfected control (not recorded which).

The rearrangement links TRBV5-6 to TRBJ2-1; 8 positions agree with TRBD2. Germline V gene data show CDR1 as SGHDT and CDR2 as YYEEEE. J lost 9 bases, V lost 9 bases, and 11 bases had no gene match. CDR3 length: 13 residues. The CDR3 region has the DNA TGTGCCACCACCCCGGGGGGGGCGGCTGAGCAGTTCTTC. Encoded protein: CATTPGGAAEQFF.

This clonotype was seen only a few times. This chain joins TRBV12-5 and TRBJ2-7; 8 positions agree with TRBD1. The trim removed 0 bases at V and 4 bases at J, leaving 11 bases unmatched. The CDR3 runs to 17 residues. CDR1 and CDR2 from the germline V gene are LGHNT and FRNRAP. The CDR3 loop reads CASGLVLGGQGFYEQYF. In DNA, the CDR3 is TGTGCTAGTGGTTTGGTACTGGGCGGACAGGGCTTTTACGAGCAGTACTTC. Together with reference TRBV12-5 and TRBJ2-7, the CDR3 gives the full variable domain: DARVTQTPRHKVTEMGQEVTMRCQPILGHNTVFWYRQTMMQGLELLAYFRNRAPLDDSGMPKDRFSAEMPDATLATLKIQPSEPRDSAVYFCASGLVLGGQGFYEQYFGPGTRLTVT.

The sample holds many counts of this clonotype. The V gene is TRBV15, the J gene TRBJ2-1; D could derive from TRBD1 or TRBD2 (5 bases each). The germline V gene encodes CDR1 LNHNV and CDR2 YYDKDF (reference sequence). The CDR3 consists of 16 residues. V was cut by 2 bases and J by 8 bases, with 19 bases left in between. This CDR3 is CATSRSRGERDDEQFF. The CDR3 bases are TGTGCCACCAGCAGATCACGAGGGGAGAGGGACGATGAGCAGTTCTTC.

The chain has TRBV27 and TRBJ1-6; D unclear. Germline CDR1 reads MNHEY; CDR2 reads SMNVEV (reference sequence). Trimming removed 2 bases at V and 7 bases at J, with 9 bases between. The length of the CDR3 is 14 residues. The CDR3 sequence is CASSLRRTNSPLHF. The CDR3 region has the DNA TGTGCCAGCAGTTTACGCAGGACCAATTCACCCCTCCACTTT.

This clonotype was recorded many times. For the CDR3, the DNA is TGCAGTGCTAGAGATTACAAGGGGGGGAATCAGCCCCAGCATTTT. Translated, it gives CSARDYKGGNQPQHF. This chain uses TRBV20-1 with TRBJ1-5; tentative D call: TRBD1 (6 bases). Germline loops: CDR1 DFQATT, CDR2 SNEGSKA (reference sequence). Trimming left V 0 bases short and J 4 bases short, with 13 bases between. CDR3 size: 15 residues.

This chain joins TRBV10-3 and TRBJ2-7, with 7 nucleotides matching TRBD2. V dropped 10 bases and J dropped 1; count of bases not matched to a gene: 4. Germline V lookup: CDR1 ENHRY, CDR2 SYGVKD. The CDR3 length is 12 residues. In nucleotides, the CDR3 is TGTGCCACCTCTAGCGGATCCTACGAGCAGTACTTC. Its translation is CATSSGSYEQYF.

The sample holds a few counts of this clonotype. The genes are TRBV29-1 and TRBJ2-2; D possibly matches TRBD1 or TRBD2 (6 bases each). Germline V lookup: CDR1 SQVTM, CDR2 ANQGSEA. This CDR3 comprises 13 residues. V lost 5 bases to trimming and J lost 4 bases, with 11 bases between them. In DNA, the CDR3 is TGCAGCGTTACCAGGGGACTCACCGGGGAGCTGTTTTTT. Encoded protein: CSVTRGLTGELFF.

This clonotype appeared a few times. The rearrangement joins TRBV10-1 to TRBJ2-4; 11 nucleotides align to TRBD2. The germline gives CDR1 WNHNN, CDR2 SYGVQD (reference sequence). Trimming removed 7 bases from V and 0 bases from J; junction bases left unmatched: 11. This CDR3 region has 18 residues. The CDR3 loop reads CASTPLAGDYLAKNIQYF. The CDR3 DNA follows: TGCGCCAGCACCCCACTAGCGGGGGACTACCTAGCCAAAAACATTCAGTACTTC.

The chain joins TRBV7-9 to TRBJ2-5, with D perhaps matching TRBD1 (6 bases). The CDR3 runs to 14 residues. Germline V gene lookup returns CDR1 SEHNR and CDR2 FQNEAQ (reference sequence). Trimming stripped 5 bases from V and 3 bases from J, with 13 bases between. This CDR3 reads CASSPMTGKETQYF. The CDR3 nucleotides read TGTGCCAGCAGCCCTATGACAGGAAAAGAGACCCAGTACTTC.

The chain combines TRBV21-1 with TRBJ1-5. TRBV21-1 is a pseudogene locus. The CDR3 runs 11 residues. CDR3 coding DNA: TGTGCCAGCAGAAAGGTCACGTCCCAGCATTTT. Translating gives CASRKVTSQHF.

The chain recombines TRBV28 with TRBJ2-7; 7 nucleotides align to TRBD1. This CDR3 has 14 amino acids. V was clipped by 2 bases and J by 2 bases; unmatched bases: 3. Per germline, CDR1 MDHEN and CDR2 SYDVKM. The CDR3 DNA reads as TGTGCCAGCAGTTTACAGGGGGACGCCTACGAGCAGTACTTC. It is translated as CASSLQGDAYEQYF. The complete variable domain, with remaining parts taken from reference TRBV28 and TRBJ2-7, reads DVKVTQSSRYLVKRTGEKVFLECVQDMDHENMFWYRQDPGLGLRLIYFSYDVKMKEKGDIPEGYSVSREKKERFSLILESASTNQTSMYLCASSLQGDAYEQYFGPGTRLTVT.

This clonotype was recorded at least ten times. The chain's CDR3 is CASSSEGRTGANVLTF. In nucleotides, the CDR3 is TGTGCCAGCAGCTCGGAGGGGAGAACTGGGGCCAACGTCCTGACTTTC. The chain couples TRBV7-9 to TRBJ2-6; TRBD2 might be the D (6 bases). This CDR3 is 16 amino acids long. Trimming took off 4 bases at V and 2 bases at J, with 12 bases between the two ends. CDR1 SEHNR and CDR2 FQNEAQ come from the germline V gene (reference sequence).

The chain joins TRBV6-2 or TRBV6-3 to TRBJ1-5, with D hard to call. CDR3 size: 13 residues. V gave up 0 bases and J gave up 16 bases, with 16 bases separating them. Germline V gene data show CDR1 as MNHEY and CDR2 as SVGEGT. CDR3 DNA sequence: TGTGCCAGCAGTTACTCGAACCGGCCCCGGGTACATTTT. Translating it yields CASSYSNRPRVHF.

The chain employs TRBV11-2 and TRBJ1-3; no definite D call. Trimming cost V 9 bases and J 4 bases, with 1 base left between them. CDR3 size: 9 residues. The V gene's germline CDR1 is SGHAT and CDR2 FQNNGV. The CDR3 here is CARGNTIYF. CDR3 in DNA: TGTGCCAGAGGAAACACCATATATTTT.

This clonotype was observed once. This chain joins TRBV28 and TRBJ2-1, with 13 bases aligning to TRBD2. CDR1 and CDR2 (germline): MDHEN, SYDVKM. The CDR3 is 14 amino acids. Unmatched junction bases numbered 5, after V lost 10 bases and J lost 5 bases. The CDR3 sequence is CAIELAGGNNEQFF. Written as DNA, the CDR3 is TGTGCCATCGAACTAGCGGGAGGGAACAATGAGCAGTTCTTC.

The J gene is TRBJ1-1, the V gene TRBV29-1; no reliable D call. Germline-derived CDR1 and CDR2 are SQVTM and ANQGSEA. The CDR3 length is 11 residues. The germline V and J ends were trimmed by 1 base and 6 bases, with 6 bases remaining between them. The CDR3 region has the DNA TGCAGCGTTGAAGGAGCGGCTGAAGCTTTCTTT. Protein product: CSVEGAAEAFF.

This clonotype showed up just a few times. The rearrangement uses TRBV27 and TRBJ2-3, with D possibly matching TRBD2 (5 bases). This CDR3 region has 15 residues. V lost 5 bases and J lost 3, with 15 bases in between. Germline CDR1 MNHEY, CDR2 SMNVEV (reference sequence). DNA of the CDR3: TGTGCCAGCAGTCTCGGGGTCTACCCTACAGATACGCAGTATTTT. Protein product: CASSLGVYPTDTQYF.

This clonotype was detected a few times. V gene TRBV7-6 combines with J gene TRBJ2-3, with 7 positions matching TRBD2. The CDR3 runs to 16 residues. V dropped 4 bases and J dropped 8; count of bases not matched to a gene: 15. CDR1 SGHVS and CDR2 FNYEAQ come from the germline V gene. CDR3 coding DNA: TGTGCCAGCAGCTCACTTCGGTCGCTGGGACTATTTACGCAGTATTTT. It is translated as CASSSLRSLGLFTQYF.

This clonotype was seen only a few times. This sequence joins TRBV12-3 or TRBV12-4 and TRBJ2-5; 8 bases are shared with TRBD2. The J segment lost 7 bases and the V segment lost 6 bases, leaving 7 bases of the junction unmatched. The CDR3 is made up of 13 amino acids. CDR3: CASRPGGAVTQYF. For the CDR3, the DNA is TGTGCCAGCAGACCGGGGGGGGCTGTGACCCAGTACTTC.

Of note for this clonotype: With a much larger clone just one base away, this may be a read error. The chain's CDR3 is CTSSLVGRESTDTQYF. The CDR3 nucleotides are TGTACCAGCAGCTTAGTTGGCAGAGAGAGCACAGATACGCAGTATTTT. The V call is TRBV7-2, the J call TRBJ2-3; no clear D. The length of the CDR3 is 16 residues. V lost 1 base and J 0 bases, leaving 11 bases between the germline ends. CDR1 and CDR2 (germline): SGHTA, FQGNSA.

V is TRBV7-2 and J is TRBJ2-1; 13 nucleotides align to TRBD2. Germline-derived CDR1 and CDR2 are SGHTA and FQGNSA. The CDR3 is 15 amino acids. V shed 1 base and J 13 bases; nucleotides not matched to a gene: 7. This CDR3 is CASSLDGTSGKAQFF. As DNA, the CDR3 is TGTGCCAGCAGCTTAGATGGGACTAGCGGGAAGGCCCAGTTCTTC.

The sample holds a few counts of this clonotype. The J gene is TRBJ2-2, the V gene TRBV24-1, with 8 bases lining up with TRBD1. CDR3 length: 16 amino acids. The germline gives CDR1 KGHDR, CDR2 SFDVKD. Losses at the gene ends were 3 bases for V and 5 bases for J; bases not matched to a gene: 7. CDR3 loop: CATSDPRTGLTGELFF. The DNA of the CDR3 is TGTGCCACCAGTGATCCACGGACAGGGTTGACCGGGGAGCTGTTTTTT.

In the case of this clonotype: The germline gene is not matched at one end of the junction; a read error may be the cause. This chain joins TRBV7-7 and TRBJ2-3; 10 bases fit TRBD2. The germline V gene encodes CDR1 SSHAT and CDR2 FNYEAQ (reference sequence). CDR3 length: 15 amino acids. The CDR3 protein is CASSFSGGVGDTQYF. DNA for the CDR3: TGTGCTAGCAGCTTCAGCGGGGGGGTCGGAGATACGCAGTATTTT.

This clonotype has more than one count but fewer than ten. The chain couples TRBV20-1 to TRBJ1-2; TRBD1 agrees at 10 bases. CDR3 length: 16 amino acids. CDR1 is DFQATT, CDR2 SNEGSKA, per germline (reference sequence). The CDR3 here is CSSGTGAHPSSYGYTF. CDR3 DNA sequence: TGCAGCTCGGGGACAGGGGCCCACCCATCCTCCTATGGCTACACCTTC.

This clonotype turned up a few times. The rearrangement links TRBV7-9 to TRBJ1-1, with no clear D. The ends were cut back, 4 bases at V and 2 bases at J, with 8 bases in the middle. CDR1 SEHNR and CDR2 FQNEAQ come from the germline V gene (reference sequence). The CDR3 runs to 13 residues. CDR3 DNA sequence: TGTGCCAGCAGCTCAGAAGCTAACACTGAAGCTTTCTTT. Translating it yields CASSSEANTEAFF.

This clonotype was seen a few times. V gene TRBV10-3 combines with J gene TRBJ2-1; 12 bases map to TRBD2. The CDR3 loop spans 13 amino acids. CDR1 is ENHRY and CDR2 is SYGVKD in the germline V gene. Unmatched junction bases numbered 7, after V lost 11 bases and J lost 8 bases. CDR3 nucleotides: TGTGCCGCCGCTAGCGGGAGGGGAGATGAGCAGTTCTTC. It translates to CAAASGRGDEQFF.

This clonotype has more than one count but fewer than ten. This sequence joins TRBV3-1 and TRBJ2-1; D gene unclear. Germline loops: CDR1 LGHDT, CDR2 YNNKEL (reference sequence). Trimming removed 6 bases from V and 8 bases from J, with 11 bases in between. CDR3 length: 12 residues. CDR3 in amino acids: CASSFGVDEQFF. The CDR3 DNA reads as TGTGCCAGCAGTTTTGGCGTAGATGAGCAGTTCTTC.

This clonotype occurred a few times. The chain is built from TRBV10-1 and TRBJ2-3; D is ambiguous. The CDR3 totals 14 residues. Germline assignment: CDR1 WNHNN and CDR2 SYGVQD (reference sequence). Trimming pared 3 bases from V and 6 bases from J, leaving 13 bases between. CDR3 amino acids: CASSEEWIGDTQYF. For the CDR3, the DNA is TGCGCCAGCAGTGAAGAGTGGATAGGGGATACGCAGTATTTT.

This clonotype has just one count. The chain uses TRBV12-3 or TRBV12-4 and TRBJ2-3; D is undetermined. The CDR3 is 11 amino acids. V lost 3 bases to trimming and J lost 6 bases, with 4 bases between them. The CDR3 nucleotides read TGTGCCAGCAGTTTTGTGGATACGCAGTATTTT. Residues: CASSFVDTQYF.